The 31 T cell receptor beta chains reported below all come from one sample, sequenced in a study of blood T cell repertoires in COVID-19 (dated by TCRdb to 2018 to 2021). The receptor library was made with the immunoSEQ multiplex PCR assay. Sourced from immuneACCESS, this table was stored by TCRdb with only in-frame sequences that have V and J called. A share of the clones is absent; for the studies checked, an unresolved V gene accounts for under half, and the remainder has no known explanation. This sample comprises roughly 250,000 clones, 65% to 90% of them detected only once. 2.5% to 3% of the sample belongs to the ten largest clones. Material for sequencing was peripheral blood. Receptors originate from a woman aged 55-75 years with active or convalescent COVID-19.

V is TRBV7-7 and J is TRBJ2-3; the D gene is possibly TRBD2 (5 bases). Trimming cost V 1 base and J 4 bases, with 9 bases left between them. The CDR3 is made up of 14 amino acids. Germline CDR1 is SSHAT and CDR2 is FNYEAQ (reference sequence). The CDR3 sequence is CASSLGQRSDTQYF. The CDR3 DNA reads TGTGCCAGCAGCTTAGGGCAGCGGTCAGATACGCAGTATTTT.

This rearrangement joins TRBV5-8 to TRBJ2-3; TRBD2 agrees at 8 bases. The CDR3 spans 15 residues. J lost 0 bases, V lost 10 bases, and 10 bases had no gene match. Germline CDR1 and CDR2: SGHTS and YDEGEE. The CDR3 region is CAGVAGIHSTDTQYF. The CDR3 DNA is TGTGCCGGGGTAGCGGGGATCCATAGCACAGATACGCAGTATTTT.

This chain links TRBV11-2 with TRBJ2-2, with 11 nucleotides matching TRBD2. Germline V gene lookup returns CDR1 SGHAT and CDR2 FQNNGV. This CDR3 has 18 amino acids. V lost 4 bases and J lost 4; bases outside the gene matches: 11. CDR3 sequence reads: CASSSTQLAGAVTGELFF. The CDR3, as DNA: TGTGCCAGCAGCTCGACACAACTAGCGGGGGCCGTCACCGGGGAGCTGTTTTTT.

The chain employs TRBV30 and TRBJ1-1; D is perhaps TRBD1 (6 bases). Germline V gene data show CDR1 as GTSNPN and CDR2 as SVGIG (reference sequence). The length of the CDR3 is 14 residues. V was clipped by 0 bases and J by 6 bases, with 14 bases between them. CDR3 sequence: CAWSVWQGKAEAFF. In DNA, the CDR3 is TGTGCCTGGAGTGTATGGCAGGGGAAAGCTGAAGCTTTCTTT.

The genes are TRBV29-1 and TRBJ1-2; D gene uncertain. The CDR3 extends over 10 amino acids. Trimming pared 3 bases from V and 6 bases from J, leaving 5 bases between. Germline CDR1 SQVTM, CDR2 ANQGSEA. This CDR3 reads CSVDFNGYTF. The CDR3 nucleotides read TGCAGCGTTGATTTCAATGGCTACACCTTC. The full variable domain, completed using reference TRBV29-1 and TRBJ1-2, is SAVISQKPSRDICQRGTSLTIQCQVDSQVTMMFWYRQQPGQSLTLIATANQGSEATYESGFVIDKFPISRPNLTFSTLTVSNMSPEDSSIYLCSVDFNGYTFGSGTRLTVV.

The chain links TRBV7-2 to TRBJ2-1; 12 bases agree with TRBD2. The V and J ends lost 5 bases and 6 bases, in that order; junction bases with no gene match: 2. CDR3 length: 14 residues. Germline V gene data show CDR1 as SGHTA and CDR2 as FQGNSA. The CDR3, as DNA: TGTGCCAGCAGCCCGGGACTAGCGGGCAATGAGCAGTTCTTC. Translation gives CASSPGLAGNEQFF.

V and J are TRBV6-2 or TRBV6-3 and TRBJ2-7; a weak D match, TRBD1 (6 bases). Germline loops: CDR1 MNHEY, CDR2 SVGEGT. V lost 5 bases and J 0 bases, leaving 14 bases between the germline ends. There are 15 residues in the CDR3. The CDR3 DNA sequence: TGTGCCAGCAGTAAACTGGGGGCCCCCTCCTACGAGCAGTACTTC. Translation: CASSKLGAPSYEQYF.

The rearrangement joins TRBV6-5 to TRBJ1-3; no firm D call. The CDR3 sequence is 12 residues long. CDR1 is MNHEY, CDR2 SVGAGI, per germline. V was clipped by 11 bases and J by 0 bases, with 8 bases between them. The CDR3 spells CASWSSGNTIYF. Here the CDR3 DNA reads TGTGCCTCCTGGAGCTCTGGAAACACCATATATTTT.

The chain recombines TRBV19 with TRBJ1-2; 9 bases align to TRBD1. V was clipped by 3 bases and J by 2 bases; unmatched bases: 4. The CDR3 runs 15 residues. Germline CDR1 reads LNHDA; CDR2 reads SQIVND (reference sequence). In DNA form, the CDR3 reads TGTGCCAGTAGTATCCCCGGACAGGGGAACTATGGCTACACCTTC. Its protein product is CASSIPGQGNYGYTF.

The chain joins TRBV20-1 to TRBJ2-5, with D possibly being TRBD1 (6 bases). V was trimmed by 3 bases and J by 5 bases, leaving 16 bases between them. The CDR3 runs to 14 residues. The germline gives CDR1 DFQATT, CDR2 SNEGSKA (reference sequence). In nucleotides, the CDR3 is TGCAGTGCTAGTTTTCGGCCAGGGGATGAGACCCAGTACTTC. Encoded protein: CSASFRPGDETQYF.

This chain uses TRBV7-9 with TRBJ2-7; the match to TRBD1 covers 7 bases. The V gene end was trimmed by 4 bases and the J gene end by 6 bases; junction bases not matched to a gene: 9. This CDR3 is built from 14 residues. Germline V gives CDR1 SEHNR, CDR2 FQNEAQ (reference sequence). The CDR3 DNA sequence: TGTGCCAGCAGCTCGACAGGGCCCAGCAGCGAGCAGTACTTC. As protein: CASSSTGPSSEQYF.

V and J are TRBV2 and TRBJ2-7, with a weak D call TRBD1 (5 bases). V was shortened by 6 bases and J by 4 bases, with 10 bases between the two germline ends. The germline CDR1 and CDR2 sequences are SNHLY and FYNNEI. The CDR3 loop spans 12 amino acids. The CDR3 protein is CASRPGLYEQYF. The DNA of the CDR3 is TGTGCCAGCAGACCAGGGTTATACGAGCAGTACTTC.

V usage is TRBV6-5 and J usage is TRBJ2-5; perhaps TRBD1 as D (6 bases). The V and J ends lost 5 bases and 0 bases respectively, with 7 bases between them. The CDR3 has 13 amino acids. Germline-derived CDR1 and CDR2 are MNHEY and SVGAGI. CDR3 nucleotides: TGTGCCAGCAGTCAGGGGTACCAAGAGACCCAGTACTTC. As protein: CASSQGYQETQYF.

The chain uses TRBV6-4 and TRBJ1-2, with 8 bases that match TRBD1. This CDR3 contains 16 residues. CDR1 and CDR2 from the germline V gene are MRHNA and SNTAGT. V shed 5 bases, J shed 4 bases, and the junction held 12 bases outside the gene matches. The CDR3 DNA sequence: TGTGCCAGCAGTTCTTATGGACAGGGTGGTAGCTATGGCTACACCTTC. Protein product: CASSSYGQGGSYGYTF.

V gene TRBV2 combines with J gene TRBJ1-1; 7 nucleotides agree with TRBD1. This CDR3 is built from 14 residues. Germline CDR1 is SNHLY and CDR2 is FYNNEI. V was pared by 10 bases and J by 1 base, with 9 bases of the junction left unmatched. The CDR3 protein is CATLRGTENTEAFF. CDR3 nucleotide sequence: TGTGCCACCTTACGCGGGACAGAGAACACTGAAGCTTTCTTT.

This chain links TRBV4-2 with TRBJ2-2; D gene uncertain. The CDR3 loop spans 15 amino acids. The V and J ends lost 0 bases and 3 bases respectively, with 8 bases between them. Germline CDR1 is LGHNA and CDR2 is YNFKEQ. The CDR3 region has the DNA TGTGCCAGCAGCCAAGACAGAATGGACACCGGGGAGCTGTTTTTT. Translating gives CASSQDRMDTGELFF.

The J gene is TRBJ1-2, the V gene TRBV3-1 (or the pseudogene TRBV3-2); the D gene is possibly TRBD1 (6 bases). This CDR3 contains 14 residues. V lost 6 bases to trimming and J lost 4 bases, with 15 bases between them. The germline V gene encodes CDR1 LGHDT and CDR2 YNNKEL (reference sequence). The DNA of the CDR3 is TGTGCCAGCAGTCTTAAGACAGGAACCTATGGCTACACCTTC. Its protein product is CASSLKTGTYGYTF.

The J gene is TRBJ2-7, the V gene TRBV6-2 or TRBV6-3; D perhaps matches TRBD2 (5 bases). This CDR3 comprises 12 residues. Germline values: CDR1 MNHEY, CDR2 SVGEGT. V gave up 4 bases and J gave up 6 bases, with 10 bases separating them. The CDR3 loop is CASSWMRAEQYF. CDR3 sequence (DNA): TGTGCCAGCAGTTGGATGAGGGCCGAGCAGTACTTC.

The chain couples TRBV4-2 to TRBJ2-7, with D possibly being TRBD2 (6 bases). V lost 2 bases, J lost 6 bases, and 23 bases lay in between. The germline CDR1 and CDR2 sequences are LGHNA and YNFKEQ. This CDR3 is built from 17 residues. The DNA of the CDR3 is TGTGCCAGCAGCCAAACCCCCGGGTTCGTGCTTAGCGGCGAGCAGTACTTC. It specifies CASSQTPGFVLSGEQYF.

V and J are TRBV6-1 and TRBJ2-3, with 8 nucleotides matching TRBD1. The CDR3 extends over 14 amino acids. J lost 3 bases, V lost 5 bases, and 4 bases had no gene match. Germline V gene sequence: CDR1 MNHNS, CDR2 SASEGT. CDR3 DNA: TGTGCCAGCAGTTCGGACAGGGTGACAGATACGCAGTATTTT. Protein sequence: CASSSDRVTDTQYF.

The gene calls are TRBV2 and TRBJ2-7; D remains unclear. Germline V CDR1 and CDR2: SNHLY, FYNNEI. V was trimmed by 6 bases and J by 1 base, leaving 13 bases between them. This CDR3 spans 14 amino acids. The CDR3: CASSREASSYEQYF. The CDR3 DNA reads TGTGCCAGCAGCCGTGAGGCCAGTTCCTACGAGCAGTACTTC.

The chain recombines TRBV30 with TRBJ1-2; possibly TRBD1 for D (6 bases). Trimming took 8 bases from V and 1 from J, leaving 14 bases between them. The CDR3 contains 13 residues. Germline V gene lookup returns CDR1 GTSNPN and CDR2 SVGIG (reference sequence). The CDR3 nucleotides read TGTGCCCTGGAGGGGGGGATTAACTATGGCTACACCTTC. As protein: CALEGGINYGYTF.

This clone was recorded only once. This chain connects TRBV5-1 to TRBJ1-4; maybe TRBD1 (5 bases). Trimming took off 5 bases at V and 0 bases at J, with 8 bases between the two ends. Germline V gene lookup returns CDR1 SGHRS and CDR2 YFSETQ. The CDR3 spans 14 residues. CDR3 bases: TGCGCCAGCAGGACAGCCTCAACTAATGAAAAACTGTTTTTT. Translated, it gives CASRTASTNEKLFF.

The V gene is TRBV6-5, the J gene TRBJ1-2; maybe TRBD1 (5 bases). Deletions cut 0 bases from V and 4 bases from J, with 12 bases between. The CDR3 totals 15 residues. CDR1 and CDR2 (germline): MNHEY, SVGAGI. The CDR3 reads CASSYSGGDGYGYTF. The DNA of the CDR3 is TGTGCCAGCAGTTACTCGGGGGGGGACGGCTATGGCTACACCTTC.

The chain uses TRBV25-1 and TRBJ2-3, with 7 bases lining up with TRBD1. CDR1 and CDR2 (germline): MGHDK, SYGVNS. CDR3 length: 15 amino acids. The ends lost 8 bases at V and 6 bases at J; junction bases unmatched: 14. The CDR3 nucleotides read TGTGCCAGCTCTCGGGAACAGGGGCCCTTCGATACGCAGTATTTT. Its translation: CASSREQGPFDTQYF.

The CDR3 region has the DNA TGCGCCAGCAGCTTGAAGGGTGGAGGAGAGACCCAGTACTTC. Translated, it gives CASSLKGGGETQYF. The J gene is TRBJ2-5, the V gene TRBV5-1; TRBD2 is a possible D gene (5 bases). The CDR3 extends over 14 amino acids. The germline V gene encodes CDR1 SGHRS and CDR2 YFSETQ. Trimming pared 1 base from V and 4 bases from J, leaving 11 bases between.

The chain joins TRBV14 to TRBJ2-7, with 7 bases identical to TRBD1. Germline assignment: CDR1 SGHDN and CDR2 FVKESK. This CDR3 region has 14 residues. The trim removed 1 base at V and 7 bases at J, leaving 7 bases unmatched. The CDR3 reads CASSQATGLGEQYF. CDR3 sequence (DNA): TGTGCCAGCAGCCAAGCGACAGGGCTTGGAGAGCAGTACTTC.

The rearrangement uses TRBV19 and TRBJ1-2; TRBD1 matches at 8 bases. V shed 7 bases, J shed 8 bases, and the junction held 15 bases outside the gene matches. Germline CDR1 is LNHDA and CDR2 is SQIVND (reference sequence). The CDR3 loop spans 15 amino acids. DNA of the CDR3: TGTGCCAGTACCCGAGCTTCCGACAGGGGAAAGGGCTACACCTTC. Encoded protein: CASTRASDRGKGYTF.

This chain uses TRBV6-5 with TRBJ2-5, with D unresolved. There are 14 residues in the CDR3. Germline CDR1 MNHEY, CDR2 SVGAGI. With 6 bases removed from V and 5 bases from J, the gap between germline ends came to 16 bases. CDR3 coding DNA: TGTGCCAGCAGAGATTTACCCAACAGCGAGACCCAGTACTTC. It encodes CASRDLPNSETQYF.

The genes are TRBV11-2 and TRBJ1-5; D unresolved. CDR3 size: 15 residues. Deletions cut 5 bases from V and 2 bases from J, with 13 bases between. The V gene's germline CDR1 is SGHAT and CDR2 FQNNGV. The CDR3 sequence is CASSDLRQGNQPQHF. The CDR3, as DNA: TGTGCCAGCAGCGACCTACGGCAGGGCAATCAGCCCCAGCATTTT.

The chain links TRBV3-1 (or the pseudogene TRBV3-2) to TRBJ2-7; TRBD2 aligns across 13 bases. CDR1 LGHDT and CDR2 YNNKEL come from the germline V gene (reference sequence). V lost 5 bases, J lost 3 bases, and 7 bases stayed unmatched. This CDR3 is built from 16 residues. CDR3 in DNA: TGTGCCAGCAGCAGGGGAACTAGCGGGGGGGTCTACGAGCAGTACTTC. This encodes CASSRGTSGGVYEQYF.